The 18 T cell receptor beta chains given below trace back to one sample, sequenced in a study of T cell repertoires in cytomegalovirus infection. TCRdb reprocessed the reads with MiXCR, giving one entry per CDR3 protein. The table includes under 850,000 distinct CDR3 sequences, around 35% detected once. Their specific antigens are unknown. This specimen was cultured PBMCs, taken from culture after CMV antigen stimulation. These receptor sequences come from a human donor in good health (CMV status not recorded). Some clones in this sample may be carry-over from other donors' samples.

This clonotype came up a few times. The V call is TRBV20-1, the J call TRBJ2-5, with 7 bases aligning to TRBD1. Germline V gene data show CDR1 as DFQATT and CDR2 as SNEGSKA (reference sequence). With V trimmed by 4 bases and J by 4 bases, 6 bases remained unmatched. The CDR3 contains 13 residues. DNA of the CDR3: TGCAGTGCTAAGGCGACAGGGCGAGAGACCCAGTACTTC. It encodes CSAKATGRETQYF.

CDR3 in amino acids: CASSQVRVQGPEAFF. CDR3 nucleotides: TGTGCCAGCAGCCAAGTCCGTGTACAGGGCCCTGAAGCTTTCTTT. The rearrangement joins TRBV14 to TRBJ1-1; possible D gene TRBD1, 6 bases. CDR3 length: 15 amino acids. V lost 1 base and J lost 6, with 15 bases in between. Germline CDR1 reads SGHDN; CDR2 reads FVKESK.

This clonotype was observed a handful of times. The rearrangement uses TRBV2 and TRBJ2-2; 8 bases match TRBD2. This CDR3 is 17 amino acids long. Germline assignment: CDR1 SNHLY and CDR2 FYNNEI. With 6 bases clipped from V and 7 bases from J, the junction kept 16 bases outside the gene matches. The CDR3 DNA is TGTGCCAGCAGCGACGGGGGGGGAGGGGATAGAGACGGGGAGCTGTTTTTT. It codes for CASSDGGGGDRDGELFF.

This clonotype was detected many times. The chain couples TRBV11-1 to TRBJ2-3; no clear D gene. This CDR3 contains 14 residues. CDR1 is SGHAT, CDR2 FQDESV, per germline (reference sequence). Trimming left V 1 base short and J 4 bases short, with 9 bases between. CDR3 protein: CASSLGSWADTQYF. CDR3 DNA sequence: TGTGCCAGCAGCTTAGGTTCGTGGGCAGATACGCAGTATTTT. The variable domain in full, completed from reference TRBV11-1 and TRBJ2-3, reads EAEVAQSPRYKITEKSQAVAFWCDPISGHATLYWYRQILGQGPELLVQFQDESVVDDSQLPKDRFSAERLKGVDSTLKIQPAELGDSAMYLCASSLGSWADTQYFGPGTRLTVL.

V usage is TRBV28 and J usage is TRBJ2-3, with 8 bases aligning to TRBD2. With V trimmed by 3 bases and J by 5 bases, 10 bases remained unmatched. The germline V gene has CDR1 MDHEN and CDR2 SYDVKM. This CDR3 comprises 16 residues. The CDR3 DNA is TGTGCCAGCAGTTTTGATAACACTCTAGCGGGAGATACGCAGTATTTT. This gives the protein CASSFDNTLAGDTQYF.

The CDR3 DNA reads TGTGCCAGCAGTTACTCACCACAGGGACCGGAGGAGCAGTTCTTC. It translates to CASSYSPQGPEEQFF. The chain recombines TRBV6-5 with TRBJ2-1; weak D call: TRBD1 (6 bases). Germline V gives CDR1 MNHEY, CDR2 SVGAGI. CDR3 size: 15 residues. V lost 0 bases and J lost 10, with 16 bases in between.

This chain joins TRBV11-2 and TRBJ2-1; 9 bases are a match to TRBD2. The CDR3 runs to 14 residues. Germline V gene lookup returns CDR1 SGHAT and CDR2 FQNNGV. The trim removed 5 bases at V and 8 bases at J, leaving 7 bases unmatched. The CDR3, as DNA: TGTGCCAGCAGCGAGGGACTAGCTTTTGATGAGCAGTTCTTC. It encodes CASSEGLAFDEQFF. The full variable domain, completed using reference TRBV11-2 and TRBJ2-1, is EAGVAQSPRYKIIEKRQSVAFWCNPISGHATLYWYQQILGQGPKLLIQFQNNGVVDDSQLPKDRFSAERLKGVDSTLKIQPAKLEDSAVYLCASSEGLAFDEQFFGPGTRLTVL.

The chain recombines TRBV10-3 with TRBJ2-1; 7 bases are shared with TRBD2. The germline V gene encodes CDR1 ENHRY and CDR2 SYGVKD. V lost 2 bases, J lost 0 bases, and 4 bases stayed unmatched. The CDR3 has 16 residues. The CDR3 bases are TGTGCCATCAGTGAGACGTCGGGGGGCTCCTACAATGAGCAGTTCTTC. Protein sequence: CAISETSGGSYNEQFF.

The CDR3 spells CASSQVPRRGAKNIQYF. The DNA for the CDR3 is TGTGCCAGCAGCCAAGTCCCTAGAAGAGGGGCCAAAAACATTCAGTACTTC. This chain links TRBV5-4 with TRBJ2-4, with D possibly TRBD2 on 5 matching bases. V lost 4 bases to trimming and J lost 1 base, with 18 bases between them. There are 17 residues in the CDR3. Germline V gene data show CDR1 as SGHNT and CDR2 as YYREEE (reference sequence).

J is TRBJ2-3 and V is TRBV6-1, with 8 bases matching TRBD1. The CDR3 contains 13 residues. V lost 3 bases to trimming and J lost 6 bases; unmatched junction nucleotides: 2. Germline V gene sequence: CDR1 MNHNS, CDR2 SASEGT. CDR3 bases: TGTGCCAGCAGTGACAGGGGGCCGGATACGCAGTATTTT. It encodes CASSDRGPDTQYF.

The chain combines TRBV5-5 with TRBJ2-1; TRBD2 matches 10 bases. V gave up 4 bases and J gave up 0 bases; unmatched junction bases: 4. Germline values: CDR1 SGHKS, CDR2 YYEKEE (reference sequence). This CDR3 has 16 amino acids. This CDR3 is CASSQSGGASYNEQFF. The DNA for the CDR3 is TGTGCCAGCAGCCAAAGCGGGGGGGCCTCCTACAATGAGCAGTTCTTC.

There are a few counts of this clonotype. The CDR3 DNA is TGTGCCGGGCGGGGCCCCTACAATGAGCAGTTCTTC. Its protein product is CAGRGPYNEQFF. V gene TRBV28 combines with J gene TRBJ2-1; D might be TRBD2 (6 bases). V was cut by 11 bases and J by 2 bases, with 10 bases left in between. Germline CDR1 is MDHEN and CDR2 is SYDVKM. The CDR3 contains 12 residues.

This clonotype was found a few times. V is TRBV6-5 and J is TRBJ2-2; D might be TRBD2 (6 bases). CDR3 length: 17 amino acids. Trimming pared 5 bases from V and 3 bases from J, leaving 19 bases between. Germline V gives CDR1 MNHEY, CDR2 SVGAGI. Here the CDR3 reads CASSQPSSSVHTGELFF. CDR3 DNA: TGTGCCAGCAGTCAACCATCTTCTAGCGTACACACCGGGGAGCTGTTTTTT.

This chain joins TRBV27 and TRBJ2-1; D is unresolved. The CDR3 is made up of 17 amino acids. CDR1 and CDR2 from the germline V gene are MNHEY and SMNVEV (reference sequence). V lost 3 bases and J 0 bases, leaving 15 bases between the germline ends. As DNA, the CDR3 is TGTGCCAGCAGTTTTCTATCATTGGCTAACTCCTACAATGAGCAGTTCTTC. It encodes CASSFLSLANSYNEQFF.

The chain carries TRBV7-8 and TRBJ2-3, with a possible D match to TRBD2 (6 bases). The V and J ends lost 4 bases and 0 bases respectively, with 23 bases between them. Germline V gives CDR1 SGHVS, CDR2 FQNEAQ. The CDR3 runs to 19 residues. CDR3 sequence (DNA): TGTGCCAGCAGCTCCAGGAGGGCCCGGCCTCGGTATAGCACAGATACGCAGTATTTT. This codes for CASSSRRARPRYSTDTQYF.

The J gene is TRBJ2-5, the V gene TRBV10-3, with 7 positions matching TRBD1. Germline values: CDR1 ENHRY, CDR2 SYGVKD. J gave up 5 bases and V 4 bases, and 7 bases lay outside the gene matches. CDR3 length: 14 amino acids. The CDR3 here is CAISGNRGSETQYF. The CDR3 nucleotides read TGTGCCATCAGTGGGAACAGGGGATCGGAGACCCAGTACTTC.

The rearrangement links TRBV12-3 or TRBV12-4 to TRBJ2-2; possibly TRBD1 for D (6 bases). The ends were cut back, 5 bases at V and 0 bases at J, with 13 bases in the middle. This CDR3 spans 16 amino acids. In nucleotides, the CDR3 is TGTGCCAGCAGTCCCAGGGGCGCCGCGAACACCGGGGAGCTGTTTTTT. The encoded protein is CASSPRGAANTGELFF.

Many counts were recorded for this clonotype. V usage is TRBV7-2 and J usage is TRBJ2-3; D might be TRBD1 (5 bases). V lost 7 bases and J lost 0, with 8 bases in between. The CDR3 has 13 amino acids. Germline CDR1 and CDR2: SGHTA and FQGNSA. The CDR3 loop is CASTKGSTDTQYF. CDR3 nucleotides: TGTGCCAGCACCAAGGGGAGCACAGATACGCAGTATTTT.